This is a list of T cell receptor beta chains from one sample in a study of OX40 agonist ivuxolimab in advanced cancers. Assay used: immunoSEQ multiplex PCR; TCRdb lists only in-frame clones, some missing. The sample holds roughly 49,000 clones; 88% are singletons and the top ten take roughly 3.6%. This specimen was CD4+ or CD8+ T cells sorted from blood, taken in a trial of the OX40 agonist ivuxolimab. Every receptor here comes from an adult with an advanced solid tumor such as melanoma, head and neck, liver or kidney cancer. The CDR3 runs from the conserved cysteine through the conserved F or W. D genes are given only for firm matches. Some rows have no size entry. The others give once, few or many, or a class for an expanded clone.

CDR3aa: CASRIGTSGQETQYF
CDR3nt: TGTGCCAGCAGGATAGGGACTAGCGGACAAGAGACCCAGTACTTC
d_gene: TRBD2
v_gene: TRBV28
abundance: -
j_gene: TRBJ2-5

CDR3aa: CASSADRGNTEAFF
CDR3nt: TGTGCCAGCAGCGCGGACAGGGGGAACACTGAAGCTTTCTTT
d_gene: TRBD1
v_gene: TRBV9
abundance: -
j_gene: TRBJ1-1

CDR3aa: CASSRQFGTEQYF
CDR3nt: TGTGCCAGCAGCCGTCAGTTCGGGACCGAGCAGTACTTC
d_gene: -
v_gene: TRBV7-9
abundance: -
j_gene: TRBJ2-7

CDR3aa: CASSYTGVGSYEQYF
CDR3nt: TGTGCCAGCAGTTACACCGGGGTGGGGTCCTACGAGCAGTACTTC
d_gene: -
v_gene: TRBV6-5
abundance: -
j_gene: TRBJ2-7

CDR3aa: CTSSPPLRGAYNEQFF
CDR3nt: TGTACCAGCTCACCACCGTTACGGGGGGCCTACAATGAGCAGTTCTTC
d_gene: TRBD2
v_gene: TRBV18
abundance: once
j_gene: TRBJ2-1

CDR3aa: CASSGEGQGVDEQYF
CDR3nt: TGTGCCAGCAGCGGAGAGGGACAGGGGGTCGACGAGCAGTACTTC
d_gene: TRBD1
v_gene: TRBV9
abundance: -
j_gene: TRBJ2-7

CDR3aa: CASSLARGTNEKLFF
CDR3nt: TGCGCCAGCAGCTTGGCGAGGGGAACTAATGAAAAACTGTTTTTT
d_gene: -
v_gene: TRBV5-1
abundance: -
j_gene: TRBJ1-4

CDR3aa: CASSSGPQTSGKYRNSYNEQFF
CDR3nt: TGTGCCAGCAGCTCCGGTCCTCAGACTAGCGGGAAATATCGCAACTCCTACAATGAGCAGTTCTTC
d_gene: TRBD2
v_gene: TRBV7-6
abundance: -
j_gene: TRBJ2-1

CDR3aa: CASSLRGQGGREQYF
CDR3nt: TGTGCCAGCAGTTTAAGGGGACAGGGGGGTCGCGAGCAGTACTTC
d_gene: TRBD1
v_gene: TRBV28
abundance: -
j_gene: TRBJ2-7

CDR3aa: CASSLVGEETQYF
CDR3nt: TGCGCCAGCAGCTTGGTGGGTGAAGAGACCCAGTACTTC
d_gene: -
v_gene: TRBV5-1
abundance: -
j_gene: TRBJ2-5

CDR3aa: CASSIVGTGVIDTQYF
CDR3nt: TGTGCCAGTAGTATAGTTGGGACAGGGGTAATAGATACGCAGTATTTT
d_gene: TRBD1
v_gene: TRBV19
abundance: -
j_gene: TRBJ2-3

CDR3aa: CASSLAAPPGSANSYEQYF
CDR3nt: TGTGCCAGCAGCTTAGCAGCCCCCCCAGGGAGCGCGAATTCCTACGAGCAGTACTTC
d_gene: -
v_gene: TRBV7-3
abundance: -
j_gene: TRBJ2-7

CDR3aa: CASRTVNYGYTF
CDR3nt: TGTGCCAGCAGAACAGTTAATTATGGCTACACCTTC
d_gene: -
v_gene: TRBV19
abundance: -
j_gene: TRBJ1-2

CDR3aa: CASSLGSYEQYF
CDR3nt: TGTGCCAGCAGCTTAGGCAGCTACGAGCAGTACTTC
d_gene: -
v_gene: TRBV7-6
abundance: -
j_gene: TRBJ2-7

CDR3aa: CASSYSIGSGANVLTF
CDR3nt: TGTGCCAGCAGTTACTCGATTGGCTCTGGGGCCAACGTCCTGACTTTC
d_gene: -
v_gene: TRBV6-5
abundance: -
j_gene: TRBJ2-6

CDR3aa: CASSEPGTNTGELFF
CDR3nt: TGTGCCAGCAGTGAACCCGGGACGAACACCGGGGAGCTGTTTTTT
d_gene: -
v_gene: TRBV28
abundance: -
j_gene: TRBJ2-2

CDR3aa: CASSPAHGETQYF
CDR3nt: TGTGCCAGCAGTCCCGCCCATGGAGAGACCCAGTACTTC
d_gene: -
v_gene: TRBV6-5
abundance: -
j_gene: TRBJ2-5

CDR3aa: CASSSPAVGKSYNEQFF
CDR3nt: TGTGCCAGCAGCTCCCCGGCGGTGGGGAAATCCTACAATGAGCAGTTCTTC
d_gene: -
v_gene: TRBV11-3
abundance: -
j_gene: TRBJ2-1

CDR3aa: CASSEWASREQYF
CDR3nt: TGTGCCAGCAGTGAATGGGCAAGTCGCGAGCAGTACTTC
d_gene: -
v_gene: TRBV6-1
abundance: once
j_gene: TRBJ2-7

CDR3aa: CASRPGSGQVAGELFF
CDR3nt: TGTGCCAGCAGACCTGGGTCGGGACAGGTTGCCGGGGAGCTGTTTTTT
d_gene: TRBD1
v_gene: TRBV5-5
abundance: -
j_gene: TRBJ2-2

CDR3aa: CASSRTNTGELFF
CDR3nt: TGTGCCAGCAGCCGAACAAACACCGGGGAGCTGTTTTTT
d_gene: -
v_gene: TRBV5-4
abundance: -
j_gene: TRBJ2-2

CDR3aa: CASIAGSGGETQYF
CDR3nt: TGTGCCAGCATAGCCGGGTCAGGTGGGGAGACCCAGTACTTC
d_gene: -
v_gene: TRBV28
abundance: -
j_gene: TRBJ2-5

CDR3aa: CASSESGGVNQPQHF
CDR3nt: TGCGCCAGCAGTGAGTCGGGAGGGGTCAATCAGCCCCAGCATTTT
d_gene: -
v_gene: TRBV10-2
abundance: few
j_gene: TRBJ1-5

CDR3aa: CASSLSVAGNQPQHF
CDR3nt: TGTGCCAGCAGTTTATCGGTGGCAGGTAATCAGCCCCAGCATTTT
d_gene: -
v_gene: TRBV28
abundance: -
j_gene: TRBJ1-5

CDR3aa: CASSSGYSNQPQHF
CDR3nt: TGTGCCAGCAGCTCGGGCTATAGCAATCAGCCCCAGCATTTT
d_gene: -
v_gene: TRBV5-6
abundance: -
j_gene: TRBJ1-5

CDR3aa: CASSLETGSGYNEQFF
CDR3nt: TGTGCCAGCAGCTTAGAAACAGGGAGCGGATACAATGAGCAGTTCTTC
d_gene: -
v_gene: TRBV7-6
abundance: once
j_gene: TRBJ2-1

CDR3aa: CASSEFGGDRYTEAFF
CDR3nt: TGTGCCAGCAGTGAATTTGGGGGGGACAGATACACTGAAGCTTTCTTT
d_gene: TRBD1
v_gene: TRBV25-1
abundance: -
j_gene: TRBJ1-1

CDR3aa: CASSRLQGAGNQPQHF
CDR3nt: TGTGCCAGCAGCCGACTCCAGGGGGCGGGCAATCAGCCCCAGCATTTT
d_gene: TRBD1
v_gene: TRBV6-6
abundance: -
j_gene: TRBJ1-5

CDR3aa: CASSLTGGRDTQYF
CDR3nt: TGTGCCAGCAGCTTAACAGGGGGTAGAGATACGCAGTATTTT
d_gene: TRBD1
v_gene: TRBV7-9
abundance: -
j_gene: TRBJ2-3

CDR3aa: CASAVVAGGPETQYF
CDR3nt: TGCGCCAGCGCGGTGGTGGCGGGGGGGCCGGAGACCCAGTACTTC
d_gene: TRBD2
v_gene: TRBV5-1
abundance: -
j_gene: TRBJ2-5